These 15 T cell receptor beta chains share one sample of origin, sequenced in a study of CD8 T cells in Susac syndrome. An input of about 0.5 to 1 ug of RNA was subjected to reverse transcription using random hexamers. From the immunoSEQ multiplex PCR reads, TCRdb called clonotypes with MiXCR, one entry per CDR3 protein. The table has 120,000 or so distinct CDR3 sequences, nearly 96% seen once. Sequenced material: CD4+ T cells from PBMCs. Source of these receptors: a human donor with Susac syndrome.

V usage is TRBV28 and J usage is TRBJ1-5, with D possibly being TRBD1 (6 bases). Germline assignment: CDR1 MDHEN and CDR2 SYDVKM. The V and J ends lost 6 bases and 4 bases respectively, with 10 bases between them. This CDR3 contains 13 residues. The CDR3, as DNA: TGTGCCAGCAGCTTCGACAGGAATCAGCCCCAGCATTTT. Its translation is CASSFDRNQPQHF.

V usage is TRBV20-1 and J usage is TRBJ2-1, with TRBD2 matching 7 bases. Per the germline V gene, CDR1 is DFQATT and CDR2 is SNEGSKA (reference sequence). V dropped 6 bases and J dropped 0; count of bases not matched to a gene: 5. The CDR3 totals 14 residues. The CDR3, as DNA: TGCAGTGCGAAAGCGGGACTCTCCTACAATGAGCAGTTCTTC. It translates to CSAKAGLSYNEQFF.

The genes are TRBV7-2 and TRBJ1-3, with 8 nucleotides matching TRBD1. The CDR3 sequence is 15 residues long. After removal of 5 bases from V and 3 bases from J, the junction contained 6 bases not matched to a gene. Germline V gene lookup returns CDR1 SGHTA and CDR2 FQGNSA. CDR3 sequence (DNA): TGTGCCAGCAGCGGTCGACAGGGGTATGGAAACACCATATATTTT. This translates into CASSGRQGYGNTIYF.

The CDR3, as DNA: TGCAGCGTGAGACAGGGGGCTAGCACAGATACGCAGTATTTT. Residues: CSVRQGASTDTQYF. V gene TRBV29-1 combines with J gene TRBJ2-3, with 10 bases lining up with TRBD1. V shed 6 bases and J 0 bases; nucleotides not matched to a gene: 3. Germline V gene data show CDR1 as SQVTM and CDR2 as ANQGSEA. This CDR3 region has 14 residues.

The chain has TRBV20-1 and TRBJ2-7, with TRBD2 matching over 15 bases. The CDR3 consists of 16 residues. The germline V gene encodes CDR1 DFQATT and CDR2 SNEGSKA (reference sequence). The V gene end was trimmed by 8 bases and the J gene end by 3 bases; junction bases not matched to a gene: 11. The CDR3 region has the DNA TGCAGTCTCACCGGGACTAGCGGGAGGTTGGGCTACGAGCAGTACTTC. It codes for CSLTGTSGRLGYEQYF.

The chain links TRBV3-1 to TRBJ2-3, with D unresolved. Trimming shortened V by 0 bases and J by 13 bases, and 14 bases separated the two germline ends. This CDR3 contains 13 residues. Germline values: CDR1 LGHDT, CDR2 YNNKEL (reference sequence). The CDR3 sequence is CASSQDLAGQEYF. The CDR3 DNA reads TGTGCCAGCAGCCAAGATTTGGCCGGGCAGGAGTATTTT.

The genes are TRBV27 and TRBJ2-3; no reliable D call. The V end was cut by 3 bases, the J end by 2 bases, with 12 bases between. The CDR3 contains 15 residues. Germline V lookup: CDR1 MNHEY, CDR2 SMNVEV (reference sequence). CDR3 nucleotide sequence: TGTGCCAGCAGTTTCGTCGGGTATTACACAGATACGCAGTATTTT. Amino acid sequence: CASSFVGYYTDTQYF.

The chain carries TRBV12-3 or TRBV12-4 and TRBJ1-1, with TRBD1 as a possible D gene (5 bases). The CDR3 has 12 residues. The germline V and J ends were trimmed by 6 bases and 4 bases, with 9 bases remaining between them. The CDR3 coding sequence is TGTGCCAGCAGGGGGGACGGCACTGAAGCTTTCTTT. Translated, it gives CASRGDGTEAFF.

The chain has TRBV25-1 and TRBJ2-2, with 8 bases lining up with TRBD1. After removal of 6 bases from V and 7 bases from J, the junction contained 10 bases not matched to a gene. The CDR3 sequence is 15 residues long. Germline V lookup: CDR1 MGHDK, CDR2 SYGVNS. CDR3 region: CASRRARGQGGELFF. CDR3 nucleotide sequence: TGTGCCAGCAGGCGGGCCAGGGGGCAAGGCGGGGAGCTGTTTTTT.

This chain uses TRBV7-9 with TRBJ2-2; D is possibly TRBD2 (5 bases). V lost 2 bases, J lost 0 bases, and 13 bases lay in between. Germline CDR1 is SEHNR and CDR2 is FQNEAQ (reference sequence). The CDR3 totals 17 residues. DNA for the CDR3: TGTGCCAGCAGCTTACTGCCTAGCAAAACGAACACCGGGGAGCTGTTTTTT. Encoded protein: CASSLLPSKTNTGELFF.

The CDR3 DNA is TGCAGTGCCCTGGGACTAGCGGGAGGACGAATCCAAGAGACCCAGTACTTC. It translates to CSALGLAGGRIQETQYF. J is TRBJ2-5 and V is TRBV20-1; 15 positions agree with TRBD2. The germline V gene encodes CDR1 DFQATT and CDR2 SNEGSKA (reference sequence). V was pared by 6 bases and J by 1 base, with 9 bases of the junction left unmatched. The CDR3 is made up of 17 amino acids.

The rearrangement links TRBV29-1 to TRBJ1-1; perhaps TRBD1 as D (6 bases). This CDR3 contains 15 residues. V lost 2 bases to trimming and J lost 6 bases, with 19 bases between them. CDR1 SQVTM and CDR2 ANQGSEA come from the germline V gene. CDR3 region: CSVEWQGGGTAEAFF. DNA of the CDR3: TGCAGCGTTGAATGGCAGGGAGGGGGTACGGCTGAAGCTTTCTTT.

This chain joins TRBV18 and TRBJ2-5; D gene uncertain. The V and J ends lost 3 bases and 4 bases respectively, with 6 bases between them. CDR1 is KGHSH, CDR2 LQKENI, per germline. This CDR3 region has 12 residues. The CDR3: CASSPYGETQYF. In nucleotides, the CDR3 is TGTGCCAGCTCACCCTACGGAGAGACCCAGTACTTC.

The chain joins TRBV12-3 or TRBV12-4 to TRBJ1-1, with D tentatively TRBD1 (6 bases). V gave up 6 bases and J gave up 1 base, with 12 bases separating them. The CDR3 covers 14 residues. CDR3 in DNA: TGTGCCAGCAGCCCCGGCAGGGGGAACACTGAAGCTTTCTTT. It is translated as CASSPGRGNTEAFF.

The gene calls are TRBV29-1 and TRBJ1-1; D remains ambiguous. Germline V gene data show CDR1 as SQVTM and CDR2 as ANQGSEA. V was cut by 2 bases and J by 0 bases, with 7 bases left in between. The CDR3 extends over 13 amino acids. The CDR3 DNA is TGCAGCGTTGAACTCCAAATGAACACTGAAGCTTTCTTT. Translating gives CSVELQMNTEAFF.